This TCR beta chain was identified in a study of technical replicates of blood from four donors. The protocol was immunoSEQ multiplex PCR, while the TCRdb copy is restricted to in-frame clones and leaves out a portion. The repertoire has approximately 74,000 clones, 95% to 98% of them found once; the top ten carry over 0.15%. This CDR3 has 10 amino acids. V was trimmed by 11 bases and J by 6 bases, leaving 10 bases between them. The germline gives CDR1 LNHDA, CDR2 SQIVND (reference sequence). The receptor was derived from a human donor in good health. What was sequenced was T cells isolated from PBMCs. The V and J genes are TRBV19 and TRBJ1-1; D is perhaps TRBD1 (5 bases). The CDR3 DNA is TGTGCCCAGGGTGACGCTGAAGCTTTCTTT. This sequence encodes CAQGDAEAFF.